These 32 T cell receptor beta chains came from one sample sequenced in a study. TCRdb re-called the 5' RACE reads with MiXCR, one entry per CDR3 protein. Of around 44,000 distinct CDR3 sequences listed, about 29% are singletons. Sequenced material: tumor-infiltrating memory CD4+ T cells sorted from the breast tumor. Documented subset: memory CD4+ T cells, CD4+CD45RO+CD25-. The receptors were gathered from a female donor with breast cancer.

The chain is built from TRBV7-3 and TRBJ2-2; possibly TRBD1 for D (6 bases). The CDR3 extends over 13 amino acids. Germline CDR1 reads SGHTA; CDR2 reads FQGTGA. V was pared by 5 bases and J by 6 bases, with 10 bases between. CDR3 in amino acids: CASSLQGSGELFF. The CDR3 bases are TGTGCCAGCAGCCTACAGGGCTCCGGGGAGCTGTTTTTT. The full variable domain, rest sourced from reference TRBV7-3 and TRBJ2-2, is GAGVSQTPSNKVTEKGKYVELRCDPISGHTALYWYRQSLGQGPEFLIYFQGTGAADDSGLPNDRFFAVRPEGSVSTLKIQRTERGDSAVYLCASSLQGSGELFFGEGSRLTVL.

The chain combines TRBV5-1 with TRBJ2-5; 8 positions agree with TRBD2. Germline lookup yields CDR1 SGHRS and CDR2 YFSETQ. With 0 bases clipped from V and 2 bases from J, the junction kept 3 bases outside the gene matches. CDR3 length: 15 amino acids. CDR3 residues: CASSLDTSGQETQYF. CDR3 nucleotides: TGCGCCAGCAGCTTGGATACTAGCGGTCAAGAGACCCAGTACTTC. The entire variable domain, with the rest obtained from reference TRBV5-1 and TRBJ2-5, is as follows: KAGVTQTPRYLIKTRGQQVTLSCSPISGHRSVSWYQQTPGQGLQFLFEYFSETQRNKGNFPGRFSGRQFSNSRSEMNVSTLELGDSALYLCASSLDTSGQETQYFGPGTRLLVL.

J is TRBJ1-5 and V is TRBV6-1; D may be TRBD1 (5 bases). Trimming stripped 4 bases from V and 7 bases from J, with 11 bases between. The CDR3 has 13 residues. Germline values: CDR1 MNHNS, CDR2 SASEGT. In DNA form, the CDR3 reads TGTGCCAGCAGTGGTGGGGGAACGCAGCCCCAGCATTTT. It is translated as CASSGGGTQPQHF.

Points on this clonotype: Since a much larger clone is just one base distant, this may be a read error. The J gene is TRBJ2-3, the V gene TRBV7-9; D not certain. The germline CDR1 and CDR2 sequences are SEHNR and FQNEAQ (reference sequence). V was clipped by 8 bases and J by 4 bases, with 22 bases between them. CDR3 size: 16 residues. CDR3 protein: CASGSRVQAVPDTQYF. As DNA, the CDR3 is TGTGCCAGCGGCTCCCGTGTTCAGGCAGTCCCAGATACGCAGTATTTT.

This chain uses TRBV7-9 with TRBJ1-4; 7 bases fit TRBD1. In germline, CDR1 is SEHNR, CDR2 FQNEAQ (reference sequence). The length of the CDR3 is 14 residues. V dropped 4 bases and J dropped 6; count of bases not matched to a gene: 5. The chain's CDR3 is CASSSRQGHEKLFF. Here the CDR3 DNA reads TGTGCCAGCAGCTCCCGACAGGGTCATGAAAAACTGTTTTTT.

There are a few counts of this clonotype. The gene calls are TRBV3-1 and TRBJ2-3; 11 positions match TRBD2. This CDR3 region has 15 residues. Germline V gives CDR1 LGHDT, CDR2 YNNKEL (reference sequence). Trimming removed 4 bases from V and 4 bases from J; junction bases left unmatched: 4. In nucleotides, the CDR3 is TGTGCCAGCAGCCCTAGCGGGAGGAAAGCAGATACGCAGTATTTT. It translates to CASSPSGRKADTQYF.

The chain uses TRBV9 and TRBJ1-4; D not certain. Germline assignment: CDR1 SGDLS and CDR2 YYNGEE. The CDR3 is made up of 14 amino acids. Trimming left V 0 bases short and J 5 bases short, with 8 bases between. CDR3 nucleotide sequence: TGTGCCAGCAGCGTAGACCTCCGAAATGAAAAACTGTTTTTT. This codes for CASSVDLRNEKLFF.

This clonotype appeared many times. The genes are TRBV10-3 and TRBJ2-3; 12 bases map to TRBD2. The CDR3 length is 14 residues. V trimming: 6 bases; J trimming: 4 bases; junction bases outside the gene matches: 2. Germline-derived CDR1 and CDR2 are ENHRY and SYGVKD. The CDR3 loop is CAISGLAGSDTQYF. DNA of the CDR3: TGTGCCATCAGCGGACTAGCGGGGTCAGATACGCAGTATTTT.

By its share, this clonotype is medium-sized (0.01 to 0.1%). The V call is TRBV4-1, the J call TRBJ2-7; no definite D call. The V end was cut by 4 bases, the J end by 1 base, with 8 bases between. Germline V gene data show CDR1 as MGHRA and CDR2 as YSYEKL. This CDR3 is built from 13 residues. DNA of the CDR3: TGCGCCAGCAGCCCCAAGGGATCCTACGAGCAGTACTTC. Its protein is CASSPKGSYEQYF.

Worth noting for this clonotype: Mismatch with germline at one junction end may stem from a read error. The gene calls are TRBV9 and TRBJ1-2, with D perhaps TRBD1 (5 bases). The CDR3 sequence is 14 residues long. The germline V gene has CDR1 SGDLS and CDR2 YYNGEE. The CDR3 sequence is CTSSVGSGLRGYTF. In nucleotides, the CDR3 is TGTACCAGCAGCGTAGGGTCAGGGCTTAGAGGCTACACCTTC.

The chain combines TRBV5-1 with TRBJ2-3, with 9 bases that match TRBD2. CDR1 SGHRS and CDR2 YFSETQ come from the germline V gene. The CDR3 spans 18 residues. The V segment lost 4 bases and the J segment 4 bases; nucleotides outside the gene matches: 16. CDR3 sequence reads: CASSDGFRPSGAADTQYF. CDR3 DNA: TGCGCCAGCAGCGACGGCTTTCGGCCTAGCGGGGCGGCAGATACGCAGTATTTT.

The genes are TRBV9 and TRBJ2-7; 9 nucleotides line up with TRBD2. Germline CDR1 is SGDLS and CDR2 is YYNGEE. The trim removed 2 bases at V and 2 bases at J, leaving 8 bases unmatched. This CDR3 contains 16 residues. Here the CDR3 DNA reads TGTGCCAGCAGCGTGCAGGCGGGAGGGCCCCCCTACGAGCAGTACTTC. This sequence encodes CASSVQAGGPPYEQYF.

The sample holds many counts of this clonotype. This rearrangement joins TRBV5-1 to TRBJ1-1; TRBD1 might be the D (5 bases). The length of the CDR3 is 15 residues. Germline CDR1 is SGHRS and CDR2 is YFSETQ. V shed 4 bases and J shed 7 bases, with 20 bases lying between them. The CDR3 protein is CASSRDRRGTREAFF. Written as DNA, the CDR3 is TGCGCCAGCAGCCGGGACCGACGGGGAACACGTGAAGCTTTCTTT.

This clonotype has more than one count but fewer than ten. One end of the junction fails to match germline, which may point to a read error. The chain carries TRBV28 and TRBJ2-5; TRBD2 matches at 8 bases. CDR1 and CDR2 (germline): MDHEN, SYDVKM. CDR3 length: 12 residues. In DNA form, the CDR3 reads TGTGCCAGCAGTTTACGCGGAAGCGGGGGAGACTTC. This gives the protein CASSLRGSGGDF.

The chain links TRBV20-1 to TRBJ2-3, with 9 bases lining up with TRBD2. The CDR3 is 13 amino acids. The V gene's germline CDR1 is DFQATT and CDR2 SNEGSKA (reference sequence). Trimming took 3 bases from V and 6 from J; bases not matched to a gene: 4. Written as DNA, the CDR3 is TGCAGTGCTAGGACTAGCGGTAGGGATACGCAGTATTTT. Translating gives CSARTSGRDTQYF.

J is TRBJ2-1 and V is TRBV7-2, with 9 bases fitting TRBD2. The germline gives CDR1 SGHTA, CDR2 FQGNSA. CDR3 length equals 15 residues. With 1 base clipped from V and 2 bases from J, the junction kept 0 bases outside the gene matches. The CDR3 DNA follows: TGTGCCAGCAGCTTAGGACTAGCGGCCTACAATGAGCAGTTCTTC. This codes for CASSLGLAAYNEQFF.

V usage is TRBV6-5 and J usage is TRBJ2-7; 8 bases match TRBD2. After removal of 5 bases from V and 3 bases from J, the junction contained 9 bases not matched to a gene. Germline-derived CDR1 and CDR2 are MNHEY and SVGAGI. The CDR3 loop spans 15 amino acids. This CDR3 is CASSPGGGPNYEQYF. CDR3 nucleotides: TGTGCCAGCAGTCCGGGGGGGGGACCCAACTACGAGCAGTACTTC.

This clonotype appeared many times. The chain carries TRBV5-1 and TRBJ2-1, with D uncertain. Germline values: CDR1 SGHRS, CDR2 YFSETQ. CDR3 length equals 14 residues. V was cut by 5 bases and J by 3 bases, with 12 bases left in between. The CDR3 DNA sequence: TGCGCCAGCAGTTTGACGGAGAACTACAATGAGCAGTTCTTC. It is translated as CASSLTENYNEQFF.

This chain joins TRBV7-6 and TRBJ2-7, with a possible D match to TRBD2 (6 bases). V lost 10 bases, J lost 0 bases, and 19 bases lay in between. Germline CDR1 SGHVS, CDR2 FNYEAQ. CDR3 length equals 15 residues. The CDR3 loop is CAIFLTGENSYEQYF. The CDR3 DNA reads TGTGCCATCTTCTTAACGGGGGAGAACTCCTACGAGCAGTACTTC.

The chain has TRBV7-9 and TRBJ2-2; 7 nucleotides align to TRBD1. The V gene's germline CDR1 is SEHNR and CDR2 FQNEAQ (reference sequence). CDR3 length: 19 residues. Losses at the gene ends were 5 bases for V and 0 bases for J; bases not matched to a gene: 15. The CDR3 bases are TGTGCCAGCAGCACCTCAGCCGAATCGGGACAGACGAACACCGGGGAGCTGTTTTTT. Protein product: CASSTSAESGQTNTGELFF.

This clonotype was observed a handful of times. The chain is built from TRBV5-1 and TRBJ2-5; D is ambiguous. Germline V gene data show CDR1 as SGHRS and CDR2 as YFSETQ. V gave up 4 bases and J gave up 4 bases, with 14 bases separating them. CDR3 size: 14 residues. DNA of the CDR3: TGCGCCAGCAGCCCAGATGACTCCTCAGAGACCCAGTACTTC. Translation: CASSPDDSSETQYF.

The V and J genes are TRBV5-6 and TRBJ2-7; TRBD1 aligns across 9 bases. CDR1 is SGHDT, CDR2 YYEEEE, per germline. Trimming removed 7 bases from V and 2 bases from J; junction bases left unmatched: 7. CDR3 length: 14 amino acids. CDR3 residues: CASFGQGSPYEQYF. DNA for the CDR3: TGTGCCAGCTTTGGACAGGGGTCCCCCTACGAGCAGTACTTC.

This clonotype was counted between two and nine times. CDR3 region: CSARDEGLPSPETQYF. CDR3 in DNA: TGCAGTGCTAGAGATGAGGGACTACCCTCTCCAGAGACCCAGTACTTC. The V and J genes are TRBV20-1 and TRBJ2-5; 7 positions agree with TRBD2. With 0 bases clipped from V and 4 bases from J, the junction kept 11 bases outside the gene matches. CDR1 is DFQATT, CDR2 SNEGSKA, per germline (reference sequence). The CDR3 loop spans 16 amino acids.

This chain uses TRBV4-3 with TRBJ2-1; 9 positions match TRBD1. V lost 0 bases, J lost 4 bases, and 13 bases stayed unmatched. This CDR3 comprises 19 residues. Germline assignment: CDR1 LGHNA and CDR2 YSLEER. CDR3 sequence: CASSQDPSDWTGAYNEQFF. The CDR3, as DNA: TGCGCCAGCAGCCAAGATCCGAGTGACTGGACAGGGGCATACAATGAGCAGTTCTTC.

The chain recombines TRBV12-3 or TRBV12-4 with TRBJ2-1; 7 bases are shared with TRBD2. The CDR3 sequence is 16 residues long. V trimming: 3 bases; J trimming: 1 base; junction bases outside the gene matches: 6. The CDR3 sequence is CASSFGGRLSYNEQFF. The CDR3 DNA sequence: TGTGCCAGCAGTTTCGGGGGGAGGCTATCCTACAATGAGCAGTTCTTC.

This clonotype was seen many times. The CDR3 region is CSAPDRGGSTDTQYF. CDR3 nucleotides: TGCAGTGCCCCGGATCGCGGGGGGAGCACAGATACGCAGTATTTT. The chain joins TRBV20-1 to TRBJ2-3; 8 bases agree with TRBD2. Trimming removed 6 bases from V and 0 bases from J; junction bases left unmatched: 8. Per the germline V gene, CDR1 is DFQATT and CDR2 is SNEGSKA (reference sequence). The CDR3 covers 15 residues.

The chain couples TRBV5-6 to TRBJ2-3; 7 bases are a match to TRBD2. Trimming at V came to 4 bases and at J to 3 bases, leaving 11 bases not matched to a gene. This CDR3 contains 16 residues. Looked up from germline, CDR1 is SGHDT and CDR2 is YYEEEE. The CDR3 protein is CASSPTGLGGTDTQYF. CDR3 nucleotides: TGTGCCAGCAGCCCTACCGGACTAGGTGGGACAGATACGCAGTATTTT.

This clonotype has a count of ten or more. In DNA, the CDR3 is TGCGCCAGCAGCACCGGGACAGGTCTCTACGAGCAGTACTTC. Translated, it gives CASSTGTGLYEQYF. The chain employs TRBV10-2 and TRBJ2-7, with 8 bases aligning to TRBD1. V was clipped by 6 bases and J by 3 bases; unmatched bases: 7. Germline values: CDR1 WSHSY, CDR2 SAAADI. This CDR3 is built from 14 residues.

This clonotype was observed at least ten times. CDR3 in DNA: TGCAGCGTTCTGAGCCGGGACAGGAACACTGAAGCTTTCTTT. As protein: CSVLSRDRNTEAFF. The chain carries TRBV29-1 and TRBJ1-1, with 7 bases that match TRBD1. V lost 5 bases to trimming and J lost 1 base; unmatched junction nucleotides: 7. CDR3 length equals 14 residues. Per germline, CDR1 SQVTM and CDR2 ANQGSEA.

This clonotype appeared a few times. The V and J genes are TRBV2 and TRBJ2-1, with 15 nucleotides matching TRBD2. V shed 6 bases and J 5 bases; nucleotides not matched to a gene: 5. CDR3 length equals 16 residues. The V gene's germline CDR1 is SNHLY and CDR2 FYNNEI. The CDR3 reads CASRGTSGRRNNEQFF. CDR3 in DNA: TGTGCCAGCAGAGGGACTAGCGGGAGGCGGAACAATGAGCAGTTCTTC.

This clonotype was detected ten times or more. The chain carries TRBV27 and TRBJ2-7; D is unclear. The V end was cut by 2 bases, the J end by 2 bases, with 10 bases between. CDR1 is MNHEY and CDR2 is SMNVEV in the germline V gene (reference sequence). This CDR3 is built from 14 residues. The CDR3 spells CASSLGLAAYEQYF. CDR3 nucleotides: TGTGCCAGCAGTTTAGGGCTCGCAGCCTACGAGCAGTACTTC.

The chain is built from TRBV20-1 and TRBJ1-2; 8 positions agree with TRBD1. Germline assignment: CDR1 DFQATT and CDR2 SNEGSKA (reference sequence). J lost 3 bases, V lost 3 bases, and 9 bases had no gene match. This CDR3 spans 15 amino acids. The CDR3 spells CSARSGGAGDYGYTF. CDR3 DNA sequence: TGCAGTGCTAGGTCAGGGGGCGCCGGGGACTATGGCTACACCTTC.